This T cell receptor (beta chain) was retrieved from a study of cytomegalovirus exposure and HLA in healthy donors. As for the study in general: Earlier findings included 117 million unique TCR beta sequences obtained from 150 million to 200 million T cells. Study-wide results and limits: TCR beta chains numbering about 160 were designated cytomegalovirus-associated. Analysis performed later found more than 15,000 TCR beta sequences associated with HLA alleles at 0.05 false discovery rate. In a later analysis, parvovirus B19, influenza, CMV and Epstein-Barr virus appeared linked to several top co-occurrence clusters.

Germline loops: CDR1 MNHEY, CDR2 SVGAGI. The CDR3 totals 11 residues. V was shortened by 8 bases and J by 4 bases, with 8 bases between the two germline ends. In the PCR, 60 Vbeta and 13 Jbeta primers were used. Libraries were prepared by immunoSEQ multiplex PCR; TCRdb keeps only in-frame clonotypes and omits some of them. There are approximately 91,000 clones in the sample; about nine tenths occur only once, and over 8.5% lies in the top ten. On this clone: Its antigen remains unidentified.

This clonotype was sampled from a man under 40 in good health and CMV-seropositive. Sequencing was done on a sample of PBMCs. This chain connects TRBV6-5 to TRBJ2-5, with TRBD1 as a possible D gene (5 bases). CDR3 protein: CASSRGETQYF. DNA of the CDR3: TGTGCCAGCTCAAGGGGAGAGACCCAGTACTTC.